This TCR beta chain was profiled in a study of cytomegalovirus exposure and HLA in healthy donors (dated by TCRdb to about 2017). A note on the overall study: An earlier analysis of fewer than 750 of the donors reported approximately 260 Gb of sequence data and 100 million to 120 million unique TCR beta sequences obtained from roughly 180 million T cells. Typing coverage differed by locus: A, B, C, DRB1 and DQB1 were typed in about 629-640 donors, DQA1 in around 500, DPA1 in some 600, and DPB1 in 472. Rather than using new phenotypic data, the later analysis identified candidate immune exposures from TCR beta sequences and from how often those sequences occurred across donors. Alongside the repertoire data, information on donor age, sex, ethnicity and CMV serostatus was compiled. A later genetic analysis used genome-wide SNP genotypes for about 55% of the 666 donors, treating that subset as a discovery cohort. A later analysis re-analyzed previously published TCR beta repertoires from roughly 600 donors and added high-resolution HLA genotyping to study TCR occurrence patterns. Of the approximately 400 genotyped donors, over 80% were placed in the genetic ancestry cluster associated with self-reported Caucasian donors. Along with the approximately 650-subject first cohort, a separate validation cohort of over a hundred different subjects was used. Across 398 genotyped donors of the cohort, an average of about 240,000 unique TCR beta nucleotide sequences per donor were sequenced, and around 20% of those sequences were non-productive. An earlier analysis of approximately 580 of the donors used high-throughput TCR beta sequencing to judge whether each TCR beta V gene segment behaved as functional or pseudogenic. Roughly five DR-DQ haplotypes were handled as single units for association and clustering because linkage in the cohort was strong. The study aimed to test whether cataloging public T cell receptors could reveal signatures of past pathogen exposure. The study used immunosequencing to profile the T cell repertoires of several hundred subjects and linked those repertoires to cytomegalovirus serostatus. The study combined high-throughput TCR immunosequencing, statistical association of individual TCRs with disease status, and machine learning to predict cytomegalovirus infection status. All discovery cohort repertoires had been generated using a single sequencing platform. Approximately 310 gigabases of sequencing data and approximately 80 million unique TCR sequences were included in an early release covering about 700 HLA-typed donors. HLA typing included class I and class II loci at four-digit resolution. Study-wide conclusions, independent of this receptor: A further reported finding was that TCR beta sequences accurately predicted the HLA-A and HLA-B alleles for most subjects in the first cohort. According to a later genetic analysis, donors in an Asian-associated ancestry cluster had fewer N-insertions in productive TCRs than the approximately 670-donor mean. In a later analysis, HLA-associated TCR beta chains were found to be more clonally expanded and to have lower generation probabilities than equally common non-associated chains. Some IMGT-functional V segments, including TRBV6-2 and TRBV6-3, could not be told apart with the 87-base-pair reads, so those segments were excluded. V-gene and J-gene trimming of TCR beta chains was associated with a missense DCLRE1C variant in a later genetic analysis, and the association was replicated in an independent cohort. It was suggested by the authors that the approach could potentially be generalized to other disease states and immunological phenotypes. A later analysis reported that several top co-occurrence clusters appeared linked to parvovirus B19, influenza, CMV and Epstein-Barr virus. The study gave a list of about 160 TCR beta chains associated with cytomegalovirus. A cluster of highly shared sequence variants was judged likely to be a technical artifact of the sequencing pipeline. In an earlier analysis of several hundred of the donors, most TCR beta V segments were observed in productive rearrangements about 87% or about 30% of the time, broadly matching IMGT annotations. Roughly uniform sequencing depth across donors was assumed in presence/absence analyses, although this assumption may not hold. In this cohort, only TCR beta chains were sequenced, and detectable features were limited by the absence of alpha or paired-chain data. Because counts were too low, about 15 rarely observed V segments, including chromosome 9 orphons, were left out of the earlier analysis of about 500 of the donors. According to a later analysis, most CMV-associated TCR beta chains appeared to be HLA-restricted, and the HLA associations seemed to be driven largely by CMV exposure. HLA typing was unavailable for some donors at each locus, so association tests used only the typed subset. Assigning TCR associations to individual alleles was difficult when HLA alleles, especially DR and DQ, strongly co-occurred. CMV serostatus was the only immune exposure information available for the cohort. The classifier was reported to diagnose cytomegalovirus status with high specificity and sensitivity in both the original cohort and the validation cohort. In a later analysis, TCR association rates were found to vary across HLA loci, with the most associated TCRs seen for DRB1 alleles and the fewest for HLA-C alleles. Across donors, most TCR sequences were observed very rarely, whereas some public TCRs were present in many individuals. Correlated functional status among segregating V segments might reflect linkage disequilibrium, but an unknown experimental factor could not be ruled out. A few of the identified cytomegalovirus-associated TCR beta chains were confirmed in vitro to be specific for cytomegalovirus antigens. In a later analysis, around 17,000 TCR beta sequences were associated with specific HLA alleles at a false discovery rate of 0.05.

Library method: the immunoSEQ multiplex PCR assay. A mixture of 60 forward primers for TCR Vbeta segments and 13 reverse primers for TCR Jbeta segments was used in the multiplex PCR. A multiplex PCR assay on genomic DNA amplified the CDR3 region of rearranged TCR beta genes. On the Illumina HiSeq System, the amplified TCR beta libraries were sequenced as 87-base-pair reads. The study's own analysis went as follows. Across the 500 to 750 repertoires, a later analysis counted tens of millions of unique TCR beta chains, 9 million to 14 million of which were shared by at least two donors. To remove PCR and sequencing errors, raw reads were error-corrected and collapsed into unique sequences using a nearest-neighbor algorithm that merged closely related sequences. CDR3 sequences were aligned to IMGT reference sequences to assign V, D and J gene segments. Each retained sequence needed at least a six-nucleotide match to both a V gene segment and a J gene segment. Rearrangements were classified as productive when the CDR3 lacked stop codons and remained in frame with V and J, and all other rearrangements were classified as non-productive. CDR3 was defined according to IMGT convention as the region running from the second conserved V-encoded cysteine to the conserved J-encoded phenylalanine. Sequences without an unambiguous match to a single V gene segment were excluded from the earlier analysis of about 600 of the donors. In an earlier analysis of around 590 of the donors, a V segment was called functional when productive rearrangements were above 56.7%, and segregating when the standard deviation between donors exceeded 5%. To diagnose cytomegalovirus status from the catalog of TCR beta chain sequences, a statistical classification framework was built. A later analysis assigned V and J genes by comparing TCR nucleotide sequences with IMGT/GENE-DB human TR gene sequences. The TCRdist pipeline was used in a later analysis to assign CDR3 sequences and most-parsimonious VDJ recombination scenarios. A later analysis defined each TCR beta chain by its CDR3 amino acid sequence plus V-gene family, and excluded reads lacking a unique V-gene family. To address suspected cross-contamination and a sequencing artifact, a later analysis removed 592 highly shared, low-generation-probability nucleotide sequences. In a later analysis, a clonal expansion index was calculated for each public chain from normalized within-repertoire ranks of inferred template counts. A later analysis computed generation probabilities with a VDJ recombination model fitted to out-of-frame rearrangements, and checked the results against IGoR. In a later analysis, hypergeometric tests were used to score TCR-TCR, TCR-HLA and TCR-CMV co-occurrence, with a repertoire-size bias correction applied to TCR pairs. In a later analysis, false discovery rates were estimated by permuting HLA or CMV assignments 20 times. In a later analysis, co-occurring TCRs were grouped using DBSCAN, and TCRdist sequence similarity was added for clustering within HLA-allele-positive subsets. Co-occurrence clustering excluded repertoires with fewer than 30,000 or more than 120,000 public chains, plus five with anomalous nucleotide sharing. The clones in this table, taken by TCRdb from immuneACCESS, are in-frame only. Not every clone is retained; where verified, under half of the shortfall comes from an unresolved V gene, and the cause of the rest is unknown. That table is the source of V, J and clone size, and D and trimming were worked out from the DNA. The table for this sample lists 150,000 or so clones; around 80% of them were counted only once. Jointly, the top ten make up around 1% of the sample.

There are 13 amino acids in the CDR3, from cysteine to phenylalanine inclusive. Kept here is only the CDR3 DNA, which spans 39 bases and is read in frame from base 1. Taken from the germline V gene, the CDR1 and CDR2 loops are SGHAT and FQNNGV. For this chain, trimming is 3 bases at the V end and 6 bases at the J end, and the number of junction bases without a gene match is 4. This clone has only one observation. The target of this receptor is not known. Base qualities were left out, and no much larger clone turns up one base away. In total, 666 healthy bone marrow donors made up the cohort. At the time of sampling, all cohort members were nominally healthy, though unrecorded immune exposures were likely present. The donor was CMV seronegative and was included in the group of under 450 seronegative cohort members. A peripheral blood sample was collected from each donor, and TCR beta sequencing was performed on peripheral blood mononuclear cells. Genomic DNA extraction from the blood cell samples was performed with the Qiagen DNeasy Blood Extraction Kit.

In this chain, TRBV11-2 is recombined with TRBJ1-2, with 7 bases in between that match TRBD1. The receptor was isolated from a woman aged 40 to 50 in good health and CMV-seronegative. Input material: PBMCs. The sequence in DNA is TGTGCCAGCAGCTTGACGACAGGGAATGGCTACACCTTC. It translates to CASSLTTGNGYTF. The CDR3, completed at both ends by the reference TRBV11-2 and TRBJ1-2 genes, gives the full variable domain EAGVAQSPRYKIIEKRQSVAFWCNPISGHATLYWYQQILGQGPKLLIQFQNNGVVDDSQLPKDRFSAERLKGVDSTLKIQPAKLEDSAVYLCASSLTTGNGYTFGSGTRLTVV.